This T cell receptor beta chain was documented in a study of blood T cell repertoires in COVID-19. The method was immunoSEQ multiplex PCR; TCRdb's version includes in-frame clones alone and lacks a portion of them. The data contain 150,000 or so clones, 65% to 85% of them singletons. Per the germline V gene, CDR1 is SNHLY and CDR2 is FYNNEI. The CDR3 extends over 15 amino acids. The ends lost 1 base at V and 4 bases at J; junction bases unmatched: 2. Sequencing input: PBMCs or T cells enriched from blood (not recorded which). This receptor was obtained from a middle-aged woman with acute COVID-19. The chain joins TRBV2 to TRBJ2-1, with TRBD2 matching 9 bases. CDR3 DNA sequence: TGTGCCAGCAGTGAAGGGCTAGCGGGATACAATGAGCAGTTCTTC. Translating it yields CASSEGLAGYNEQFF.